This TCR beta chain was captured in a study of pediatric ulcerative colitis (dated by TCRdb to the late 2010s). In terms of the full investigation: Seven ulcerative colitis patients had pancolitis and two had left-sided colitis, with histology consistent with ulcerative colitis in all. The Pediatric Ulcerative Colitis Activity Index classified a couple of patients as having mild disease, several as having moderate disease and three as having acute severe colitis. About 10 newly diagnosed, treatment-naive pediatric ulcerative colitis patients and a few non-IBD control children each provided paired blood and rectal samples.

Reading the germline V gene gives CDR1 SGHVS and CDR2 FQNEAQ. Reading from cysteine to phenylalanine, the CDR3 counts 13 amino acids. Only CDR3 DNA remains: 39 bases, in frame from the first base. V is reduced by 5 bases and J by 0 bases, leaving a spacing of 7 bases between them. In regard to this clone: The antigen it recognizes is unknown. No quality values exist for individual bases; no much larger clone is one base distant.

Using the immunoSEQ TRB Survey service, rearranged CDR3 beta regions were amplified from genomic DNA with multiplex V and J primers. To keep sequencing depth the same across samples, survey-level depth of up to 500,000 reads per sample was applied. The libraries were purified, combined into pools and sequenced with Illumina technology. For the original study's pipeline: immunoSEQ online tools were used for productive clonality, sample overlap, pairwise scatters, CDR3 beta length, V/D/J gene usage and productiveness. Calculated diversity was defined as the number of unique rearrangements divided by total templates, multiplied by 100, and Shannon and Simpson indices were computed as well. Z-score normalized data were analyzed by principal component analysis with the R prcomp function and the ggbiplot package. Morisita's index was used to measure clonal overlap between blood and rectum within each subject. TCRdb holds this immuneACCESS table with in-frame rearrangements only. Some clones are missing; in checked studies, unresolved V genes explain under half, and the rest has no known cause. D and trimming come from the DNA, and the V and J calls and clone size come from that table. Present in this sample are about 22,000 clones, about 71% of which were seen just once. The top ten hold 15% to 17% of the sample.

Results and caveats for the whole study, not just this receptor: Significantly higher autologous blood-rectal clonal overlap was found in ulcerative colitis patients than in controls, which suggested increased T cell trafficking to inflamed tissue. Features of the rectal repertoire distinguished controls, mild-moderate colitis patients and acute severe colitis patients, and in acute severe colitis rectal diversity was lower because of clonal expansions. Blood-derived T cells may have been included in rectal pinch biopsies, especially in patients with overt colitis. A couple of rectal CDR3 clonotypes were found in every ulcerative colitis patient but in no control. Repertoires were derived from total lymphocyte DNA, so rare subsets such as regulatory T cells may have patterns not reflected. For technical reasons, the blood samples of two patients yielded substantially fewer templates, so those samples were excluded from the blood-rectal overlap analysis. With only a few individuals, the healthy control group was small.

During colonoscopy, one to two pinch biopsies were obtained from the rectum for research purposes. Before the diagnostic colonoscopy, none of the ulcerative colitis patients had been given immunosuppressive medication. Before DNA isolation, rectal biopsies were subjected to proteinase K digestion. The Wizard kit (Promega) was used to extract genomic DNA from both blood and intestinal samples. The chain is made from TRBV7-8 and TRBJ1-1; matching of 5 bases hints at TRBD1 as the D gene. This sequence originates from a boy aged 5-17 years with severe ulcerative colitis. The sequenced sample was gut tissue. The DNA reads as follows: TGTGCCAGCAGCCCGGGACTGAACACTGAAGCTTTCTTT. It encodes CASSPGLNTEAFF.